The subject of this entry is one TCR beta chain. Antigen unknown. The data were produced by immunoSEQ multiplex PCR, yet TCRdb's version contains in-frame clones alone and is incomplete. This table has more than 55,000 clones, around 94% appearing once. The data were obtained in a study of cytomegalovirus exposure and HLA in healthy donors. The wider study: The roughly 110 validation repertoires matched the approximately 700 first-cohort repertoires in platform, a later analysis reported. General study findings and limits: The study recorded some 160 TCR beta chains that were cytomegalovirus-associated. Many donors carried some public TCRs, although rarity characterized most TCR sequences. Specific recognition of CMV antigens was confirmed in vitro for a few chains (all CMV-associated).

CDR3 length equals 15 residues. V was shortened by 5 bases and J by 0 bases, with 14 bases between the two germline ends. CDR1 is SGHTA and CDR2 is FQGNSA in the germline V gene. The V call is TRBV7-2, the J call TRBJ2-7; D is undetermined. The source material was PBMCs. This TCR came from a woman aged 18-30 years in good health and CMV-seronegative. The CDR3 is CASSKLVGDSYEQYF. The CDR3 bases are TGTGCCAGCAGCAAATTGGTAGGAGACTCCTACGAGCAGTACTTC.